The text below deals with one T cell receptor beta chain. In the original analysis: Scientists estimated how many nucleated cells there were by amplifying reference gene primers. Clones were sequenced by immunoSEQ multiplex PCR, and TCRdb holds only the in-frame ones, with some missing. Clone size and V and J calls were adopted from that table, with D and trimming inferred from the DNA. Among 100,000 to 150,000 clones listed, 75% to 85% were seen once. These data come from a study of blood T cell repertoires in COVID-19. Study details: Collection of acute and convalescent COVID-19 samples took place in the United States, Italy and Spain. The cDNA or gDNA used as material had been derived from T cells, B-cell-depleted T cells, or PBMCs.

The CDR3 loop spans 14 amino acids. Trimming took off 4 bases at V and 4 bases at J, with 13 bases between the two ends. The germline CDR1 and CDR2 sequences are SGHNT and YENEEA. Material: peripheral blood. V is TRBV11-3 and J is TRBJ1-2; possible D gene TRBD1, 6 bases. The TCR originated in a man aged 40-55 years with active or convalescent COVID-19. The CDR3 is CASSSRDNLYGYTF. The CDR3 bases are TGTGCCAGCAGCTCCCGGGACAACCTCTATGGCTACACCTTC. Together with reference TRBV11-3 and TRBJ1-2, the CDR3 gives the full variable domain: EAGVVQSPRYKIIEKKQPVAFWCNPISGHNTLYWYLQNLGQGPELLIRYENEEAVDDSQLPKDRFSAERLKGVDSTLKIQPAELGDSAVYLCASSSRDNLYGYTFGSGTRLTVV.